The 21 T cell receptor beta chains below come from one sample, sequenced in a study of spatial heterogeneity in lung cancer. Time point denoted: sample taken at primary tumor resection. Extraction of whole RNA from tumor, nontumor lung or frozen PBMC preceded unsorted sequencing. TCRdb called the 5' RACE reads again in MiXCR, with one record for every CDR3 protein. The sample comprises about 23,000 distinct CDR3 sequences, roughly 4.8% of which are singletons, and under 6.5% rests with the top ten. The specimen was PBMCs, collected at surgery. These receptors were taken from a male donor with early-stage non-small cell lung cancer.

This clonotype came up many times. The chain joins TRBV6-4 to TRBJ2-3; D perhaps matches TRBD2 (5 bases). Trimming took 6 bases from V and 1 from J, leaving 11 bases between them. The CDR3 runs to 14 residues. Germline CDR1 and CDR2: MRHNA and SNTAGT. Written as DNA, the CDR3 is TGTGCCAGCAGCTACCTGGGAGGCACAGATACGCAGTATTTT. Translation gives CASSYLGGTDTQYF.

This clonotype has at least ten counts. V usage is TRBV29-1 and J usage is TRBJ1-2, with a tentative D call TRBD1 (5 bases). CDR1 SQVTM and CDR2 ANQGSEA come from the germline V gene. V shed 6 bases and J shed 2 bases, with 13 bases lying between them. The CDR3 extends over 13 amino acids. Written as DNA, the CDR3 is TGCAGCGTGGCGGGGCCCGAAAACTATGGCTACACCTTC. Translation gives CSVAGPENYGYTF.

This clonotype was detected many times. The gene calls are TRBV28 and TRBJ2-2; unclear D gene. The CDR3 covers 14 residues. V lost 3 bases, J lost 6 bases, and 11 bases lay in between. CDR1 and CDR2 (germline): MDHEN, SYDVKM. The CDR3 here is CASSFPLTAGELFF. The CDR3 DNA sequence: TGTGCCAGCAGTTTCCCTTTGACCGCCGGGGAGCTGTTTTTT.

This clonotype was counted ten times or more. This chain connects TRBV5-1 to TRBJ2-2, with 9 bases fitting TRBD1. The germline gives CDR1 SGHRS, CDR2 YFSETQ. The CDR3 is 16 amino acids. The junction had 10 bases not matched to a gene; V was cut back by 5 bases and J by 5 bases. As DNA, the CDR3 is TGCGCCAGCAGGTGGGGACAGGGAGCAGGTACCGGGGAGCTGTTTTTT. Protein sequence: CASRWGQGAGTGELFF.

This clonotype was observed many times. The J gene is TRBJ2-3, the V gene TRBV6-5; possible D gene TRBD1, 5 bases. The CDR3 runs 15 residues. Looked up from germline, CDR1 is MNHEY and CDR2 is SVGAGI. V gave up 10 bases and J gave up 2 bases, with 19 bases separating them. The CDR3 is CATQGARSFTDTQYF. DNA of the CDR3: TGTGCCACTCAAGGGGCCCGAAGTTTCACAGATACGCAGTATTTT.

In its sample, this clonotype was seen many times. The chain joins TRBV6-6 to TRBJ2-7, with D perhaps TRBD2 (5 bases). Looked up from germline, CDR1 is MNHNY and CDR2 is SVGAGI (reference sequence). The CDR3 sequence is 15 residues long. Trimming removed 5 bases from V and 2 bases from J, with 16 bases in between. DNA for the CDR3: TGTGCCAGCAGTCCCGAACGACTAAGGACCTACGAGCAGTACTTC. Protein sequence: CASSPERLRTYEQYF.

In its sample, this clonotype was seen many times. The CDR3 spells CASKTGFATNEKLFF. The CDR3 DNA reads TGTGCCAGCAAAACAGGGTTTGCAACTAATGAAAAACTGTTTTTT. This chain links TRBV27 with TRBJ1-4, with D perhaps matching TRBD1 (6 bases). V shed 7 bases and J shed 0 bases, with 12 bases lying between them. This CDR3 comprises 15 residues. CDR1 and CDR2 from the germline V gene are MNHEY and SMNVEV (reference sequence).

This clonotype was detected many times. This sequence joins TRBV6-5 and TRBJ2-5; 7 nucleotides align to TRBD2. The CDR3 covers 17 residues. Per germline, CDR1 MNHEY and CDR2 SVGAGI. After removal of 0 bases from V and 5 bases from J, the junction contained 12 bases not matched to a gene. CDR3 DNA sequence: TGTGCCAGCAGTTACTCACAAGGGGCCCGGGGAGGGGAGACCCAGTACTTC. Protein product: CASSYSQGARGGETQYF.

The CDR3: CASSLTRETQYF. The CDR3 DNA reads TGTGCCAGCAGCTTAACCCGAGAGACCCAGTACTTC. This chain uses TRBV7-2 with TRBJ2-5; D remains unclear. V lost 2 bases, J lost 4 bases, and 5 bases lay in between. The V gene's germline CDR1 is SGHTA and CDR2 FQGNSA. This CDR3 has 12 amino acids.

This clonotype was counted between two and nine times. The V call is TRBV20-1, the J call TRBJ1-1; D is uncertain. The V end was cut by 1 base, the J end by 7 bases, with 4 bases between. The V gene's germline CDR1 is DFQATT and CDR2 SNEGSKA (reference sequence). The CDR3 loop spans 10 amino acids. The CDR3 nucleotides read TGCAGTGCTAGAGGGGTTGAAGCTTTCTTT. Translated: CSARGVEAFF.

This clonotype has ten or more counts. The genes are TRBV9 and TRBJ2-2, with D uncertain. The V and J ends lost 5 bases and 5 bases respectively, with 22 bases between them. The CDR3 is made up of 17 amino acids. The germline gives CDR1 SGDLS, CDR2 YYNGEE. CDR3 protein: CASSPETGLGRTGELFF. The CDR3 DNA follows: TGTGCCAGCAGTCCCGAGACGGGCCTAGGGCGAACCGGGGAGCTGTTTTTT.

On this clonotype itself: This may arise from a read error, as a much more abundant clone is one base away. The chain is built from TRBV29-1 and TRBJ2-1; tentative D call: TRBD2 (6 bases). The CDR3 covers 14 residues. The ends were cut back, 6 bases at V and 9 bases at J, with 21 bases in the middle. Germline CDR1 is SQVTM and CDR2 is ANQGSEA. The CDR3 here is CSVEHGGRNREQFF. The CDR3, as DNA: TGCAGCGTGGAACATGGTGGGAGGAACCGTGAGCAGTTCTTC.

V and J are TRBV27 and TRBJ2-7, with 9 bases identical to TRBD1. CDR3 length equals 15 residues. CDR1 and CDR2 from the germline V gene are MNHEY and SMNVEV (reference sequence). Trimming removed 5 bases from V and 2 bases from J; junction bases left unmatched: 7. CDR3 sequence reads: CASSLRQGGTYEQYF. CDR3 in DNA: TGTGCCAGCAGTCTCCGACAGGGGGGGACCTACGAGCAGTACTTC.

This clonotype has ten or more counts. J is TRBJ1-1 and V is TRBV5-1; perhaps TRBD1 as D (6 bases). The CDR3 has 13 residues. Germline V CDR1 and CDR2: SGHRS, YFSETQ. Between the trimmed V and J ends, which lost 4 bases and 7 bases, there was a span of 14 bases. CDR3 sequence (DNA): TGCGCCAGCAGCACTGGGGTGGACAGTGAAGCTTTCTTT. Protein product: CASSTGVDSEAFF.

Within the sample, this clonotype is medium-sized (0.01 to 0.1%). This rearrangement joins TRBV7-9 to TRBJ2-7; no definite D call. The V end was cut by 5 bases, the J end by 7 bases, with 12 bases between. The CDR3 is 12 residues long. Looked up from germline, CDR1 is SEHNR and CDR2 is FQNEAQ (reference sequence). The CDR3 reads CASSPPPGEQYF. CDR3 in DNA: TGTGCCAGCAGCCCCCCGCCCGGGGAGCAGTACTTC.

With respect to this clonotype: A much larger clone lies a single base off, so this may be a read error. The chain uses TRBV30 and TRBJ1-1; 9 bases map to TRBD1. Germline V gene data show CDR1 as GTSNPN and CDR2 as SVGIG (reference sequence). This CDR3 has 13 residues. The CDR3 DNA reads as TGTGCCTGGGGACAGGGGATGAACACTGGAGCTTTCTTT. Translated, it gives CAWGQGMNTGAFF.

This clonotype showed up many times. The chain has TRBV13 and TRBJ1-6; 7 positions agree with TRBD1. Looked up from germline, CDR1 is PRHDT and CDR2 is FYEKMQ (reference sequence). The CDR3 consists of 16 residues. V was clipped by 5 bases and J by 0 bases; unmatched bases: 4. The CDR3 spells CASSRPGGSYNSPLHF. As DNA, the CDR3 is TGTGCCAGCAGCCGACCAGGGGGCTCCTATAATTCACCCCTCCACTTT. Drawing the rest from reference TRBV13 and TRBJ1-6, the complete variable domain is AAGVIQSPRHLIKEKRETATLKCYPIPRHDTVYWYQQGPGQDPQFLISFYEKMQSDKGSIPDRFSAQQFSDYHSELNMSSLELGDSALYFCASSRPGGSYNSPLHFGNGTRLTVT.

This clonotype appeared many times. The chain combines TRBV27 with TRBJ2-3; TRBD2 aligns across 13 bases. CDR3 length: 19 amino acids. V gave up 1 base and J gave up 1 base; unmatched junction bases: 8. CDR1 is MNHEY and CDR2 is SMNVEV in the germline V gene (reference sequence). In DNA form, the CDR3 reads TGTGCCAGCAGTTTATGGGGGACTAGCGGGAAATATGGCACAGATACGCAGTATTTT. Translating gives CASSLWGTSGKYGTDTQYF.

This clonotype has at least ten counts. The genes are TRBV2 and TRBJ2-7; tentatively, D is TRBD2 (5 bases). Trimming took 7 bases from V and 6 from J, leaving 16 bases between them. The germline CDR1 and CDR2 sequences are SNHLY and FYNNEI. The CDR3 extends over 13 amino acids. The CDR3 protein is CASISRLGGEQYF. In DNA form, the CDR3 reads TGTGCCAGCATCAGCCGCCTCGGAGGCGAGCAGTACTTC.

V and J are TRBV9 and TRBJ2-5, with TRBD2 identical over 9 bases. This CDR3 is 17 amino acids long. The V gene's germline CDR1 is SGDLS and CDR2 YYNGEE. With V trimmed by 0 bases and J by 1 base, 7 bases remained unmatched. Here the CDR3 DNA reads TGTGCCAGCAGCGTAGGAGGGACTAGCATACCCCAAGAGACCCAGTACTTC. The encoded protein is CASSVGGTSIPQETQYF. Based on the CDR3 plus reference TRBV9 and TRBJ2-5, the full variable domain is DSGVTQTPKHLITATGQRVTLRCSPRSGDLSVYWYQQSLDQGLQFLIQYYNGEERAKGNILERFSAQQFPDLHSELNLSSLELGDSALYFCASSVGGTSIPQETQYFGPGTRLLVL.

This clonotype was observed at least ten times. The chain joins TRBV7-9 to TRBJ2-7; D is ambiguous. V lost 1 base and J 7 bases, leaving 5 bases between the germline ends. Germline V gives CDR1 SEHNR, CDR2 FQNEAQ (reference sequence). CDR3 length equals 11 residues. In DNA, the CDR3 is TGTGCCAGCAGCTTAGTCTCAGAGCAGTACTTC. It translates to CASSLVSEQYF.